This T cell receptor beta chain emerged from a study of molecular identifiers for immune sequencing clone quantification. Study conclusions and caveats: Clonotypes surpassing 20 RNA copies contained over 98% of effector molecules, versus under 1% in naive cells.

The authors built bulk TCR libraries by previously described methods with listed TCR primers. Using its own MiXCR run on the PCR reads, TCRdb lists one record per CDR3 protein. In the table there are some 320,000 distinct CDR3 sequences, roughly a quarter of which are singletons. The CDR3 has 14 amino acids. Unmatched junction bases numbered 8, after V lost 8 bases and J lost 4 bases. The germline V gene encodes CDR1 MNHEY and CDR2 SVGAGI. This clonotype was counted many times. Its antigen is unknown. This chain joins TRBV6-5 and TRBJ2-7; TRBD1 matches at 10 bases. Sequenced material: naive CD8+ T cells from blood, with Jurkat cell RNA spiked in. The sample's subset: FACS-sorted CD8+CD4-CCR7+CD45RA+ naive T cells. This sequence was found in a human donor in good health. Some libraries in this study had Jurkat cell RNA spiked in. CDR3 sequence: CASSEGGQGYEQYF. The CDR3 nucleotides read TGTGCCAGCTCTGAGGGGGGACAGGGGTACGAGCAGTACTTC.